At least ten counts were recorded for the clone carrying this T cell receptor (beta chain). Its target is not known. The sample originates from a study of neurological immune-mediated disorders. The CDR3 sequence is 14 residues long. Germline trimming cut 5 bases from V and 7 bases from J; bases unmatched to any gene: 13. CDR1 is DFQATT and CDR2 is SNEGSKA in the germline V gene (reference sequence). Findings of the study overall: CDR3 amino acid sequences of expanded clones were not shared across subjects, a result suggesting private repertoires in all groups. The greatest TCR clonal expansion occurred in HTLV-1-associated myelopathy and the least in multiple sclerosis, which fell below healthy controls.

Every sequencing run returned over 190 million TCR-beta sequences, which were derived from 15-18 subjects. MiXCR, applied by TCRdb to the 5' RACE reads, yields one record per CDR3 protein. The sample yields about 79,000 distinct CDR3 sequences, 14% seen once. The origin of this receptor is a woman in her forties or fifties in good health. The chain has TRBV20-1 and TRBJ2-7, with 8 bases identical to TRBD2. The specimen sequenced was PBMCs. The CDR3 region has the DNA TGCAGTGCTCTGATCGGGGGGGGGGAGAGGGAGCAGTACTTC. This translates into CSALIGGGEREQYF.